These 4 T cell receptor beta chains were sequenced from one sample in a study of cytomegalovirus exposure and HLA in healthy donors. Both 60 Vbeta primers and 13 Jbeta primers went into the PCR. The table came from immunoSEQ multiplex PCR; TCRdb's copy has only in-frame clones and leaves some out. Of some 180,000 clones in the sample, around four fifths were seen once. The source material was PBMCs. The receptor set was obtained from a woman aged 60-75 years in good health and CMV-seropositive.

This chain joins TRBV15 and TRBJ1-2, with D perhaps matching TRBD1 (5 bases). Germline assignment: CDR1 LNHNV and CDR2 YYDKDF (reference sequence). V was pared by 2 bases and J by 8 bases, with 9 bases between. This CDR3 is 12 amino acids long. The CDR3 coding sequence is TGTGCCACCAGCAGATCAGGGTTCGGCTACACCTTC. Its protein product is CATSRSGFGYTF.

In DNA, the CDR3 is TGCGCCAGCAGCCAACCGGGACAGGGGGCTTCACCCCTCCACTTT. Translated, it gives CASSQPGQGASPLHF. V is TRBV4-1 and J is TRBJ1-6; TRBD1 agrees at 12 bases. The CDR3 length is 15 residues. Per germline, CDR1 MGHRA and CDR2 YSYEKL. V was clipped by 2 bases and J by 9 bases; unmatched bases: 2.

The chain carries TRBV7-2 and TRBJ2-2; 10 bases match TRBD2. The J segment lost 4 bases and the V segment lost 5 bases, leaving 4 bases of the junction unmatched. The CDR3 spans 15 residues. Looked up from germline, CDR1 is SGHTA and CDR2 is FQGNSA. The CDR3 loop reads CASSSGGAGTGELFF. CDR3 sequence (DNA): TGTGCCAGCAGCAGCGGGGGGGCGGGCACCGGGGAGCTGTTTTTT.

This clone was picked up one time. V gene TRBV5-4 combines with J gene TRBJ2-7, with 7 bases aligning to TRBD2. The germline gives CDR1 SGHNT, CDR2 YYREEE (reference sequence). The length of the CDR3 is 12 residues. The V segment lost 4 bases and the J segment 4 bases; nucleotides outside the gene matches: 2. In DNA, the CDR3 is TGTGCCAGCAGCCCGGGGGGTTACGAGCAGTACTTC. Its translation: CASSPGGYEQYF.